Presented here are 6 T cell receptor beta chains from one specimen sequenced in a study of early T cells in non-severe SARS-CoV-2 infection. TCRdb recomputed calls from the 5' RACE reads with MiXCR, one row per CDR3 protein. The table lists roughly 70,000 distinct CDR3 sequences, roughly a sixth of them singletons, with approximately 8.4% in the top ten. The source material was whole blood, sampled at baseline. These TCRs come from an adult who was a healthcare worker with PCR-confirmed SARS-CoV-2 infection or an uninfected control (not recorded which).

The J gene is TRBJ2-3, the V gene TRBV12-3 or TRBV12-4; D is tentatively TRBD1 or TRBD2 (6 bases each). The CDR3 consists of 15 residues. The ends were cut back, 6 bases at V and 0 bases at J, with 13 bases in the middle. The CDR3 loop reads CASRKTGTSTDTQYF. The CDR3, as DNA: TGTGCCAGCAGGAAAACAGGGACTAGCACAGATACGCAGTATTTT.

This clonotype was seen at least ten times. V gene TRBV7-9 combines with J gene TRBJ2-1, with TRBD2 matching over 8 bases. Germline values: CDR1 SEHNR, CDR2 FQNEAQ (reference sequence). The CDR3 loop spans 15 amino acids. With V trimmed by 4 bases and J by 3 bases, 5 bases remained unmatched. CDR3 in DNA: TGTGCCAGCAGCTCAGGACTAGCATTCTACAATGAGCAGTTCTTC. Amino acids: CASSSGLAFYNEQFF.

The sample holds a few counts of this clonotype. CDR3 bases: TGTGCCAGCAGAAGACTAGCGGGCAACACCGGGGAGCTGTTTTTT. As protein: CASRRLAGNTGELFF. This chain uses TRBV6-2 or TRBV6-3 with TRBJ2-2; TRBD2 aligns across 10 bases. The V and J ends lost 6 bases and 2 bases, in that order; junction bases with no gene match: 3. This CDR3 has 15 amino acids. Germline CDR1 reads MNHEY; CDR2 reads SVGEGT.

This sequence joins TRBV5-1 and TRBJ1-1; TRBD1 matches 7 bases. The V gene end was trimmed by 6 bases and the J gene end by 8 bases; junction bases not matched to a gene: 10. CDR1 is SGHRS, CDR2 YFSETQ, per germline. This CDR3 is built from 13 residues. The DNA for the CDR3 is TGCGCCAGCACAGAAGACAGGGAAATGGAAGCTTTCTTT. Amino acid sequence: CASTEDREMEAFF. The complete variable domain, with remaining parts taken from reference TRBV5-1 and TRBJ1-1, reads KAGVTQTPRYLIKTRGQQVTLSCSPISGHRSVSWYQQTPGQGLQFLFEYFSETQRNKGNFPGRFSGRQFSNSRSEMNVSTLELGDSALYLCASTEDREMEAFFGQGTRLTVV.

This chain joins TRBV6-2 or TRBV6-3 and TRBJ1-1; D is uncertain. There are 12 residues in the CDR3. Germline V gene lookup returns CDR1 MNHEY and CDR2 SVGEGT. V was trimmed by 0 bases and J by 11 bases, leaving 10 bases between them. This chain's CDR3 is CASSYSGPGAFF. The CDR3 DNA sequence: TGTGCCAGCAGTTACTCCGGTCCTGGGGCTTTCTTT.

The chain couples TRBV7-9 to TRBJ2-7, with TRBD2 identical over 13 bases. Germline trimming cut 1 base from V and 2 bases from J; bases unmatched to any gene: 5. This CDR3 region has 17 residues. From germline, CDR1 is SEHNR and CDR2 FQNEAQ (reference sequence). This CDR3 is CASSLEPGTSGTYEQYF. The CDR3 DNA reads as TGTGCCAGCAGCTTAGAACCCGGGACTAGCGGGACCTACGAGCAGTACTTC.